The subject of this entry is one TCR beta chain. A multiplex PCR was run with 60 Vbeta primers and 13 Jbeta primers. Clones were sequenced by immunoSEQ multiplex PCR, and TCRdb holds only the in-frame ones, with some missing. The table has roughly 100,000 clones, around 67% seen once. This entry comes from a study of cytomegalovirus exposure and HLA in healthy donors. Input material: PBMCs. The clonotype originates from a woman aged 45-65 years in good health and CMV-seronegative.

The CDR3 nucleotides are TGTGCCAGCTCACCCCCTAGATTTCTCACCGGGGAGCTGTTTTTT. Its translation is CASSPPRFLTGELFF. The genes are TRBV18 and TRBJ2-2; unclear D gene. The CDR3 contains 15 residues. The V and J ends lost 3 bases and 4 bases respectively, with 12 bases between them. Germline V lookup: CDR1 KGHSH, CDR2 LQKENI.